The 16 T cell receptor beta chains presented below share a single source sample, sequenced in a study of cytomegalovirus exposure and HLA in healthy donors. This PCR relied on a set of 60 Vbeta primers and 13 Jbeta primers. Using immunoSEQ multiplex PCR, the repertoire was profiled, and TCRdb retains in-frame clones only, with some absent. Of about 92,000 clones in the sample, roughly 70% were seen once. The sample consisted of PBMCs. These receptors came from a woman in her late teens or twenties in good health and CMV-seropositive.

In nucleotides, the CDR3 is TGCGCCAGCAAATTGGGGGGGACTAGCGGAGTCCAAGAGACCCAGTACTTC. It encodes CASKLGGTSGVQETQYF. V gene TRBV5-1 combines with J gene TRBJ2-5; TRBD2 aligns across 11 bases. J gave up 1 base and V 6 bases, and 11 bases lay outside the gene matches. CDR1 is SGHRS, CDR2 YFSETQ, per germline. The CDR3 extends over 17 amino acids.

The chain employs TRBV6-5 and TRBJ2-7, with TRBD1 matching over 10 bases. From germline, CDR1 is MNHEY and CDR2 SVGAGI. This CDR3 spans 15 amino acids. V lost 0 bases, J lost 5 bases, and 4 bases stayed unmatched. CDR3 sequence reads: CASSYSGTGVHEQYF. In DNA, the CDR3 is TGTGCCAGCAGTTACTCGGGGACAGGGGTCCACGAGCAGTACTTC.

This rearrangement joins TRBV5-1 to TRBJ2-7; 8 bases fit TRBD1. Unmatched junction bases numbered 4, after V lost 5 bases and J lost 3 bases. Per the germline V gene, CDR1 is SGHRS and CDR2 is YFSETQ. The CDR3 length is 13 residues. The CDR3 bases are TGCGCCAGCAGTACCGACAGGGGCTACGAGCAGTACTTC. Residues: CASSTDRGYEQYF.

The CDR3 here is CASSLQAGLYEKLFF. In DNA, the CDR3 is TGTGCCAGCAGTTTACAAGCAGGGCTTTACGAAAAACTGTTTTTT. This chain joins TRBV27 and TRBJ1-4, with D possibly matching TRBD1 (5 bases). Per germline, CDR1 MNHEY and CDR2 SMNVEV (reference sequence). V lost 2 bases, J lost 8 bases, and 15 bases lay in between. This CDR3 is built from 15 residues.

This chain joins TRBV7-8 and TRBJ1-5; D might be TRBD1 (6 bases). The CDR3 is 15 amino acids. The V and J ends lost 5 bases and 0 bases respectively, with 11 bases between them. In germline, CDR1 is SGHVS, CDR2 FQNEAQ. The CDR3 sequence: CASSPGTYSNQPQHF. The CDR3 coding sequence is TGTGCCAGCAGCCCAGGGACATATAGCAATCAGCCCCAGCATTTT.

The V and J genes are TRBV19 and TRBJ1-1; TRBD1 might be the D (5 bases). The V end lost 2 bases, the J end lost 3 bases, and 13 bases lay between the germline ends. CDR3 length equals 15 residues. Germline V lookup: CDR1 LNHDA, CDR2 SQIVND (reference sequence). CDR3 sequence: CASSITAGLDTEAFF. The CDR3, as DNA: TGTGCCAGTAGTATAACAGCAGGGCTCGACACTGAAGCTTTCTTT.

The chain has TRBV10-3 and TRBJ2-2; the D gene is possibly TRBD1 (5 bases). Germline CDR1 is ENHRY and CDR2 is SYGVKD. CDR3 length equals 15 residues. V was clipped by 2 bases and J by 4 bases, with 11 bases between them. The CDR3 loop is CAISEGRAGTGELFF. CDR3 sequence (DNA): TGTGCCATCAGTGAGGGCAGGGCCGGCACCGGGGAGCTGTTTTTT.

The DNA of the CDR3 is TGTGCCAGCAGTTCCGGGGGGGGGCTGGATGAGCAGTTCTTC. It is translated as CASSSGGGLDEQFF. The gene calls are TRBV27 and TRBJ2-1, with 8 bases aligning to TRBD2. Germline CDR1 reads MNHEY; CDR2 reads SMNVEV (reference sequence). With 4 bases clipped from V and 8 bases from J, the junction kept 7 bases outside the gene matches. This CDR3 is built from 14 residues.

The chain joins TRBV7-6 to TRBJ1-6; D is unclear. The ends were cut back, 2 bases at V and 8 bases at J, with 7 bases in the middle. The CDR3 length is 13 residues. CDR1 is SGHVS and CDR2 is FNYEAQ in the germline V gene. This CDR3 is CASSLQEDSPLHF. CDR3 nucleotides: TGTGCCAGCAGCTTACAGGAGGATTCACCCCTCCACTTT.

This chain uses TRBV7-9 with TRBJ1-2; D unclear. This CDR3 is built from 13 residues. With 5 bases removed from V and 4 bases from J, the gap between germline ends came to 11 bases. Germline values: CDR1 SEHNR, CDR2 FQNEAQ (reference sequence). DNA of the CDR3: TGTGCCAGCAGCCCCGACGGAGCCTATGGCTACACCTTC. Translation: CASSPDGAYGYTF.

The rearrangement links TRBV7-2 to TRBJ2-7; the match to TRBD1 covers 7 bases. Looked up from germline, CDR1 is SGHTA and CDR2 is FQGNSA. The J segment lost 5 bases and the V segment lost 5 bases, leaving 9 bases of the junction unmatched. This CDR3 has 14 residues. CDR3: CASSRQTGMDEQYF. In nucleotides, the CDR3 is TGTGCCAGCAGCCGCCAGACAGGGATGGACGAGCAGTACTTC.

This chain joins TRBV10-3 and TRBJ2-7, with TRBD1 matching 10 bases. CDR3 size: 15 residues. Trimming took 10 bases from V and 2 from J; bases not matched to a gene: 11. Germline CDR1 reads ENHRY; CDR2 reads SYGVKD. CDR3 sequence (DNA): TGTGCCACCCGCCCCGATGGGACAGGGGCCTACGAGCAGTACTTC. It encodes CATRPDGTGAYEQYF.

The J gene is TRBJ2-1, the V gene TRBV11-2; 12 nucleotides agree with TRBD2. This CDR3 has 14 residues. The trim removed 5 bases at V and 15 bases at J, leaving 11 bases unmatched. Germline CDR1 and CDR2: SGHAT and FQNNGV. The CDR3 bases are TGTGCCAGCAGCCATTCGACTAGCGGGAGCTTGCTGTTCTTC. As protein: CASSHSTSGSLLFF.

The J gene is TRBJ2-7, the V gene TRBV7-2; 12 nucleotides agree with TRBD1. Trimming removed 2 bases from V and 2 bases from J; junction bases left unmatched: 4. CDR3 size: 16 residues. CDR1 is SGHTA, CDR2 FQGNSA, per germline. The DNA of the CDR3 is TGTGCCAGCAGCTTAATGGGACAGGGGGCCCCCTACGAGCAGTACTTC. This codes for CASSLMGQGAPYEQYF.

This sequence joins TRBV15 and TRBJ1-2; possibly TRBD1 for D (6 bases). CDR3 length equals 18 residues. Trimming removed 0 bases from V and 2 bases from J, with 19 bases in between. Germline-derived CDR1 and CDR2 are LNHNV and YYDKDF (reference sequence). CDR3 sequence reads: CATSRDGDTTAANYGYTF. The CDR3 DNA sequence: TGTGCCACCAGCAGAGATGGGGACACGACCGCCGCCAACTATGGCTACACCTTC.

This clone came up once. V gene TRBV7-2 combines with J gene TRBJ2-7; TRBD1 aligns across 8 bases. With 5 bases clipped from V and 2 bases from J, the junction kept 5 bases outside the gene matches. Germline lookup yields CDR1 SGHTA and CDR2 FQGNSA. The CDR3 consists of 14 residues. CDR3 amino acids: CASSPGQGPYEQYF. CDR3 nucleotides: TGTGCCAGCAGCCCAGGACAGGGTCCCTACGAGCAGTACTTC.